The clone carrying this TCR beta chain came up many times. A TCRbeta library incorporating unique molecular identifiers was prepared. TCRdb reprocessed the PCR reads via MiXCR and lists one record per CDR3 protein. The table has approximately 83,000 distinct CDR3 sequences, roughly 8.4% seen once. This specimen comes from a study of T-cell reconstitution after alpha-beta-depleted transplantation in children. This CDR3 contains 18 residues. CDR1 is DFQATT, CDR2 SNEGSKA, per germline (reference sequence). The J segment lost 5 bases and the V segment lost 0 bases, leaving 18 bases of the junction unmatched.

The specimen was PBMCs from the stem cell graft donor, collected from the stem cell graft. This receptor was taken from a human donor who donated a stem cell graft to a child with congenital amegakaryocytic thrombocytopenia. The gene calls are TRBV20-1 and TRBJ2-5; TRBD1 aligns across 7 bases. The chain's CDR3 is CSARDTKGARVFAETQYF. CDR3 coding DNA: TGCAGTGCTAGAGATACGAAGGGGGCGCGGGTTTTCGCGGAGACCCAGTACTTC.